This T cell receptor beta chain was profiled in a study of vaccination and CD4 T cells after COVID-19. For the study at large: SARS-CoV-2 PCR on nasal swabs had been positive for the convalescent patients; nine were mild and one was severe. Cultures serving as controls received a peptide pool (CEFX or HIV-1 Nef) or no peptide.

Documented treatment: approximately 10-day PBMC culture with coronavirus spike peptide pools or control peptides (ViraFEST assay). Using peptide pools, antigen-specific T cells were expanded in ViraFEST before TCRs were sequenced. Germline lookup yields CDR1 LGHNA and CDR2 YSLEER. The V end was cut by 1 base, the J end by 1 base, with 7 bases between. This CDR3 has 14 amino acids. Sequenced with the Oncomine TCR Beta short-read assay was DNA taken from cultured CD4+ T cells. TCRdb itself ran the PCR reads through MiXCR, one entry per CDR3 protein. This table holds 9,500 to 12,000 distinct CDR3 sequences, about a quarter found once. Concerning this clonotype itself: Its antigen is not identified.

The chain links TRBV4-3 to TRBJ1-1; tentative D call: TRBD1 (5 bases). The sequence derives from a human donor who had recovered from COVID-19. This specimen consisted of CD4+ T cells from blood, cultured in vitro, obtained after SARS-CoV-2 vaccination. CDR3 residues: CASSQGGWNTEAFF. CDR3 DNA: TGCGCCAGCAGCCAAGGGGGCTGGAACACTGAAGCTTTCTTT.